Following are 20 T cell receptor beta chains from one sample sequenced in a study of cytomegalovirus exposure and HLA in healthy donors. This PCR relied on a set of 60 Vbeta primers and 13 Jbeta primers. Clones were read by immunoSEQ multiplex PCR, and TCRdb kept only the in-frame ones, dropping some. The repertoire has around 230,000 clones, just under 80% of them found once; the top ten carry 0.45% to 0.5%. Sample: PBMCs. These TCRs come from a boy aged 5-17 years in good health and CMV-seronegative.

The chain couples TRBV28 to TRBJ1-5; possibly TRBD1 for D (5 bases). This CDR3 spans 14 amino acids. The germline gives CDR1 MDHEN, CDR2 SYDVKM. Trimming took off 2 bases at V and 8 bases at J, with 13 bases between the two ends. As DNA, the CDR3 is TGTGCCAGCAGTTTAGGGCAGGCCAGGGAGCCCCAGCATTTT. This gives the protein CASSLGQAREPQHF.

The chain links TRBV6-6 to TRBJ2-7; 8 bases match TRBD2. Trimming cost V 0 bases and J 2 bases; bases outside gene matches: 3. This CDR3 has 15 residues. The germline gives CDR1 MNHNY, CDR2 SVGAGI (reference sequence). The CDR3 protein is CASSYSAGGPYEQYF. The CDR3 DNA follows: TGTGCCAGCAGTTACTCCGCGGGGGGACCCTACGAGCAGTACTTC.

This clone appeared a few times. V usage is TRBV2 and J usage is TRBJ1-1; a possible D gene is TRBD1 (5 bases). Trimming shortened V by 0 bases and J by 6 bases, and 8 bases separated the two germline ends. The CDR3 is made up of 13 amino acids. CDR1 is SNHLY, CDR2 FYNNEI, per germline. The CDR3 DNA sequence: TGTGCCAGCAGTGAAGCAGGGGCGGCTGAAGCTTTCTTT. Its translation: CASSEAGAAEAFF.

The chain has TRBV2 and TRBJ1-1; tentative D call: TRBD1 (6 bases). Trimming cost V 7 bases and J 4 bases, with 19 bases left between them. Germline assignment: CDR1 SNHLY and CDR2 FYNNEI. The CDR3 loop spans 15 amino acids. DNA of the CDR3: TGTGCCAGCAAGGGGGACTCAACGGGGGGCACTGAAGCTTTCTTT. This gives the protein CASKGDSTGGTEAFF. Full variable domain (rest looked up from reference TRBV2 and TRBJ1-1): EPEVTQTPSHQVTQMGQEVILRCVPISNHLYFYWYRQILGQKVEFLVSFYNNEISEKSEIFDDQFSVERPDGSNFTLKIRSTKLEDSAMYFCASKGDSTGGTEAFFGQGTRLTVV.

CDR3 sequence (DNA): TGTGCCAGCAGCTTATCTAAGGGACTAAGTCCTAACTATGGCTACACCTTC. Protein sequence: CASSLSKGLSPNYGYTF. The chain has TRBV7-9 and TRBJ1-2; possible D gene TRBD1, 5 bases. This CDR3 is 17 amino acids long. The germline gives CDR1 SEHNR, CDR2 FQNEAQ (reference sequence). Trimming took off 2 bases at V and 0 bases at J, with 16 bases between the two ends.

In this sample, this clone turned up a few times. The chain has TRBV30 and TRBJ2-2; the match to TRBD1 covers 10 bases. The germline CDR1 and CDR2 sequences are GTSNPN and SVGIG (reference sequence). The CDR3 totals 14 residues. The CDR3: CALDRGLRTGELFF. The CDR3 coding sequence is TGTGCACTAGACAGGGGGCTAAGGACCGGGGAGCTGTTTTTT.

The chain is built from TRBV27 and TRBJ1-1; tentative D call: TRBD1 (5 bases). Trimming pared 5 bases from V and 4 bases from J, leaving 14 bases between. The germline V gene encodes CDR1 MNHEY and CDR2 SMNVEV (reference sequence). The CDR3 loop spans 14 amino acids. CDR3 nucleotides: TGTGCCAGCAGTGTCCTGGGGAGGGGCACTGAAGCTTTCTTT. Its protein product is CASSVLGRGTEAFF.

The gene calls are TRBV6-5 and TRBJ1-4; D might be TRBD1 (6 bases). V lost 6 bases and J 6 bases, leaving 14 bases between the germline ends. The CDR3 loop spans 14 amino acids. CDR1 and CDR2 (germline): MNHEY, SVGAGI. CDR3 sequence reads: CASSPEGGDEKLFF. The CDR3 DNA is TGTGCCAGCAGCCCGGAGGGGGGGGATGAAAAACTGTTTTTT.

This chain uses TRBV7-9 with TRBJ2-7, with 8 bases fitting TRBD1. The junction had 7 bases not matched to a gene; V was cut back by 6 bases and J by 3 bases. Germline CDR1 and CDR2: SEHNR and FQNEAQ (reference sequence). This CDR3 is built from 14 residues. CDR3 region: CASRPGTGYYEQYF. DNA of the CDR3: TGTGCCAGCAGGCCCGGGACAGGCTACTACGAGCAGTACTTC.

The chain carries TRBV5-8 and TRBJ2-3, with 14 positions matching TRBD2. CDR1 SGHTS and CDR2 YDEGEE come from the germline V gene. V gave up 9 bases and J gave up 4 bases; unmatched junction bases: 13. The CDR3 is 17 amino acids. The CDR3 nucleotides read TGTGCCACTCAGACTAGCGGGAGGGCCCTTTGGGCAGATACGCAGTATTTT. This gives the protein CATQTSGRALWADTQYF.

This chain links TRBV5-1 with TRBJ1-1; D is uncertain. The CDR3 has 16 amino acids. V was trimmed by 4 bases and J by 6 bases, leaving 22 bases between them. Looked up from germline, CDR1 is SGHRS and CDR2 is YFSETQ. CDR3 sequence (DNA): TGCGCCAGCAGCGCATACCCCTACCGCATTGGAGCTGAAGCTTTCTTT. Translating gives CASSAYPYRIGAEAFF.

A few counts support this clone. V and J are TRBV9 and TRBJ2-7, with D maybe TRBD1 (5 bases). The CDR3 covers 15 residues. Trimming took off 0 bases at V and 2 bases at J, with 12 bases between the two ends. Germline V gene lookup returns CDR1 SGDLS and CDR2 YYNGEE. The CDR3 region has the DNA TGTGCCAGCAGCGTAGGGGCAGGGTATACCTACGAGCAGTACTTC. Translation gives CASSVGAGYTYEQYF.

This chain uses TRBV11-2 with TRBJ2-7; 9 positions agree with TRBD2. V was clipped by 5 bases and J by 6 bases; unmatched bases: 11. The germline V gene encodes CDR1 SGHAT and CDR2 FQNNGV. This CDR3 spans 15 amino acids. DNA of the CDR3: TGTGCCAGCAGCCAACTTAGCGGGAGTCTCCCCGAGCAGTACTTC. As protein: CASSQLSGSLPEQYF.

The chain has TRBV9 and TRBJ2-7; 11 bases align to TRBD1. Germline CDR1 is SGDLS and CDR2 is YYNGEE. Losses at the gene ends were 3 bases for V and 7 bases for J; bases not matched to a gene: 6. The CDR3 length is 14 residues. CDR3 sequence (DNA): TGTGCCAGCAGCGCCCCTGGGACAGGGGGAGAGCAGTACTTC. It codes for CASSAPGTGGEQYF. Looking up the rest from reference TRBV9 and TRBJ2-7 gives the full variable domain: DSGVTQTPKHLITATGQRVTLRCSPRSGDLSVYWYQQSLDQGLQFLIQYYNGEERAKGNILERFSAQQFPDLHSELNLSSLELGDSALYFCASSAPGTGGEQYFGPGTRLTVT.

This rearrangement joins TRBV30 to TRBJ1-2, with 9 bases fitting TRBD1. The CDR3 contains 14 residues. Germline lookup yields CDR1 GTSNPN and CDR2 SVGIG (reference sequence). J lost 8 bases, V lost 6 bases, and 13 bases had no gene match. The CDR3 protein is CACGQGIDTRGYTF. Here the CDR3 DNA reads TGTGCCTGCGGACAGGGGATAGATACGAGGGGCTACACCTTC.

The chain carries TRBV10-1 and TRBJ2-7; D might be TRBD2 (5 bases). The germline gives CDR1 WNHNN, CDR2 SYGVQD (reference sequence). The CDR3 is 11 residues long. V gave up 2 bases and J gave up 6 bases, with 5 bases separating them. CDR3 DNA sequence: TGCGCCAGCAGTGAGGGAGGCGAGCAGTACTTC. Amino acids: CASSEGGEQYF.

The V gene is TRBV10-1, the J gene TRBJ2-7; TRBD2 matches 9 bases. CDR1 and CDR2 (germline): WNHNN, SYGVQD (reference sequence). The CDR3 contains 14 residues. The V gene end was trimmed by 4 bases and the J gene end by 0 bases; junction bases not matched to a gene: 1. CDR3 in DNA: TGCGCCAGCAGTGCTAGCGGGACCTCCTACGAGCAGTACTTC. Amino acids: CASSASGTSYEQYF.

The chain joins TRBV6-5 to TRBJ1-5; 8 bases line up with TRBD1. Germline V gene data show CDR1 as MNHEY and CDR2 as SVGAGI. V lost 4 bases, J lost 4 bases, and 6 bases stayed unmatched. The CDR3 sequence is 15 residues long. The CDR3: CASSFDRGQNQPQHF. The CDR3 region has the DNA TGTGCCAGCAGTTTCGACAGGGGCCAAAATCAGCCCCAGCATTTT.

This chain links TRBV7-9 with TRBJ2-1; 10 bases are shared with TRBD1. V lost 5 bases, J lost 6 bases, and 7 bases stayed unmatched. The CDR3 spans 15 residues. Germline lookup yields CDR1 SEHNR and CDR2 FQNEAQ (reference sequence). The CDR3 is CASSPPGQGINEQFF. Written as DNA, the CDR3 is TGTGCCAGCAGCCCCCCGGGACAGGGGATCAATGAGCAGTTCTTC.

The chain links TRBV29-1 to TRBJ1-1; tentative D call: TRBD1 (6 bases). This CDR3 has 13 residues. Trimming took 3 bases from V and 0 from J, leaving 8 bases between them. Germline-derived CDR1 and CDR2 are SQVTM and ANQGSEA. The CDR3 sequence is CSVEGDMNTEAFF. DNA for the CDR3: TGCAGCGTTGAGGGGGACATGAACACTGAAGCTTTCTTT.